The source of this T cell receptor (beta chain) is a study of T cells in Graves' hyperthyroidism and ophthalmopathy. CDR1 ENHRY and CDR2 SYGVKD come from the germline V gene. The CDR3 loop spans 12 amino acids. The V end was cut by 4 bases, the J end by 10 bases, with 13 bases between. The source material, RNA transcripts, was used to amplify TCR beta CDR3 regions. The HTBI primer set drove a first-round RT-PCR of the TCR CDR3. From the multiplex PCR reads, TCRdb called clonotypes with MiXCR, one entry per CDR3 protein. The table has about 680,000 distinct CDR3 sequences, approximately 36% seen once; the top ten hold around 30%.

Sequencing was carried out using blood. The sequence came from a middle-aged woman with Graves' hyperthyroidism. The chain is built from TRBV10-3 and TRBJ1-1; tentative D call: TRBD1 (6 bases). CDR3 bases: TGTGCCATCAGTGTAAATAGGGGGGGAGCTTTCTTT. This translates into CAISVNRGGAFF.